The T cell receptor (beta chain) described here comes from a study of T cell responses to AZD1222 COVID-19 vaccine. The data were produced by immunoSEQ multiplex PCR, yet TCRdb's version contains in-frame clones alone and is incomplete. The data contain about 130,000 clones, approximately 89% of them singletons. Germline assignment: CDR1 SGHTA and CDR2 FQGNSA. V was cut by 5 bases and J by 6 bases, with 17 bases left in between. This CDR3 has 15 residues. Concerning this clone: The antigen remains unidentified.

Study outcomes and limitations: Mostly white British, mostly female donors; authors suggested clonal diversity may be underestimated.

The sample in question was peripheral blood, obtained on day 0 of AZD1222 vaccination. The receptor was derived from an adult in good health. This chain connects TRBV7-2 to TRBJ2-1; D is perhaps TRBD2 (6 bases). The DNA for the CDR3 is TGTGCCAGCAGCCAGACTAGTGGTCCCCTCAATGAGCAGTTCTTC. Translation: CASSQTSGPLNEQFF.